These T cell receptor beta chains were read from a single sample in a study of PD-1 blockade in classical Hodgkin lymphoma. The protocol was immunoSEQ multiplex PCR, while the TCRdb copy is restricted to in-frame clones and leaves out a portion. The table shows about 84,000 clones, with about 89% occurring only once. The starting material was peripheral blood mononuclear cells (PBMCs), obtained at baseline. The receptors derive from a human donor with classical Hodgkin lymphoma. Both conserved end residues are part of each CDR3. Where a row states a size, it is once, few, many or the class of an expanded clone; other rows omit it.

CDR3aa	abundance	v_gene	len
CASGLVRTEQYF	NA	TRBV12-5	12
CASSSGFGETQYF	NA	TRBV7-2	13
CASTDRENTEAFF	NA	TRBV5-1	13
CASSPPDWGNEQYF	NA	TRBV28	14
CAWEGTGEQYF	NA	TRBV30	11
CSVGMDRARETQYF	NA	TRBV29-1	14
CASSQVLVQRDTGELFF	NA	TRBV4-1	17
CASRFWGEGNEQFF	NA	TRBV11-2	14
CASSLGAGVLINEQFF	NA	TRBV5-1	16
CASSSPSGRTQYF	NA	TRBV7-2	13
CASSPQWGVGLNEQFF	NA	TRBV7-2	16
CASRTTGTGPSIGYGYTF	NA	TRBV2	18
CSVTGGLEQFF	once	TRBV29-1	11
CASSSQRNTEAFF	NA	TRBV6-5	13
CASRLQLNTEAFF	NA	TRBV6-5	13
CASSPGQSYEQYF	NA	TRBV18	13
CASSLGVNTEAFF	few	TRBV13	13
CASSLGPPSYEQYF	NA	TRBV27	14
CASSFGTTGAYEQYF	NA	TRBV5-5	15
CASSILSNYGYTF	NA	TRBV19	13
CASSLGPGTVNYGYTF	NA	TRBV5-6	16
CASRDRGVSNQPQHF	NA	TRBV19	15
CASSESLAVNQETQYF	NA	TRBV2	16
CASSPDGLNTEAFF	few	TRBV18	14
CASTVDRPPGVEQFF	NA	TRBV5-1	15
CATSRDRELAGGNEQYF	NA	TRBV15	17
CASSPQGLPNTGELFF	NA	TRBV7-2	16
CASSHGQGNYEQYF	NA	TRBV4-3	14
CASSLAAGQGNYEQYF	NA	TRBV7-9	16
CASSTPRLAGGGTDTQYF	once	TRBV19	18
CASSLRGTAGPHEQYF	NA	TRBV27	16
CASSREPRTLNTEAFF	NA	TRBV5-1	16
CASSTVPGLAGGPGRTGELFF	NA	TRBV28	21
CASSQNRGPLNEQFF	NA	TRBV14	15
CASSFGPGADEQYF	NA	TRBV7-6	14
CASSYSQSAGELFF	NA	TRBV6-5	14
CASSLAYAGRKGSYEQYF	NA	TRBV7-2	18
CSVDGQRNFNEQFF	once	TRBV29-1	14
CASSASGGQETQYF	NA	TRBV2	14
CASSPTPASSGELFF	NA	TRBV18	15
CASSLSGYEQYF	NA	TRBV5-5	12
CASSQGYQGATDTQYF	NA	TRBV4-3	16
CASSSAQGEALTDTQYF	NA	TRBV13	17
CASSPREGVSYNEQFF	NA	TRBV7-9	16
CASSEVLGDTEAFF	NA	TRBV6-1	14
CASAAGTGIFSGANVLTF	NA	TRBV2	18
CASSPLPTGVDTEAFF	NA	TRBV18	16
CASTGQGGHEQFF	NA	TRBV6-1	13
CASSLGQGEYEQYF	NA	TRBV7-9	14
CASSPSRGTYEQYF	NA	TRBV18	14
CASSGGEQFF	NA	TRBV5-1	10
CASSLTGTYEQYF	NA	TRBV27	13
CATSRGYSVVQFF	NA	TRBV15	13
CASSLLQGGDTQYF	once	TRBV28	14
CASSVYAGGSYEQYF	NA	TRBV9	15
CASLYGLNSGNTIYF	NA	TRBV28	15